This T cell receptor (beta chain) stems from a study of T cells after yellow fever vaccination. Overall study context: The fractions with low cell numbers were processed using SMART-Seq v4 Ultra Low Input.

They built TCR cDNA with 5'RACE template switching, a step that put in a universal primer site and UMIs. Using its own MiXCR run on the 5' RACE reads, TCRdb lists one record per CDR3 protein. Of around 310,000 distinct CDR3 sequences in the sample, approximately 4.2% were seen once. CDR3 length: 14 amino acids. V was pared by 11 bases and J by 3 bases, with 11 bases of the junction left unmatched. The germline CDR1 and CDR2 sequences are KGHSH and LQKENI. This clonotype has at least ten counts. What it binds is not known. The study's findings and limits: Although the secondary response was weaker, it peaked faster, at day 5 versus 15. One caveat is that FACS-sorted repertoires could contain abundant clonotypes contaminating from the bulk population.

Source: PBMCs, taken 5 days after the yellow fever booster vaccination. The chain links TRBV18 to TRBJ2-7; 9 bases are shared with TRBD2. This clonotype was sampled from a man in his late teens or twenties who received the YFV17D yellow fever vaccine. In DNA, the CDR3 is TGTGCCGCCGCGGGGGGGCAGGGGAACTACGAGCAGTACTTC. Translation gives CAAAGGQGNYEQYF.